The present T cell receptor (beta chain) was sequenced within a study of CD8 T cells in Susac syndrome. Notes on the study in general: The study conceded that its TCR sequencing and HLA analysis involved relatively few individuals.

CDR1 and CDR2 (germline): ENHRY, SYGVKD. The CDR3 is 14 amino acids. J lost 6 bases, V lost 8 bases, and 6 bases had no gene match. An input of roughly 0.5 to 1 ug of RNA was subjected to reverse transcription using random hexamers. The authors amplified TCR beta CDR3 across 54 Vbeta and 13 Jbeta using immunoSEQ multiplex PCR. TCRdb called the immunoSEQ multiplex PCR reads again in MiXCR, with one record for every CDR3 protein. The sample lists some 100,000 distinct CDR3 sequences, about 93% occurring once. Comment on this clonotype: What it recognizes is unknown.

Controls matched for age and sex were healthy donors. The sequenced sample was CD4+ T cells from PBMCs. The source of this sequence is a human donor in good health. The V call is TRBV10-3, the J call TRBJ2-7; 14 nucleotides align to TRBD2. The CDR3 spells CAIGTSGSPGEQYF. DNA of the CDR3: TGTGCCATCGGGACTAGCGGGAGTCCGGGCGAGCAGTACTTC.